The clone carrying this T cell receptor (beta chain) was found many times. Its antigen is still unknown. The sample is drawn from a study of blood T cells in healthy people across ages. Study-wide results and limits: Diversity of TCR beta per million T cells declined in a roughly linear way with age.

The V end lost 2 bases, the J end lost 1 base, and 14 bases lay between the germline ends. CDR3 size: 16 residues. Germline V gene sequence: CDR1 ENHRY, CDR2 SYGVKD. The second PCR ran about 6 to 12 cycles with a sample-barcoded 5' primer and J-beta primers. TCRdb reanalysed the 5' RACE reads using MiXCR and keeps one entry per CDR3 protein. The top ten clones hold roughly 8.2% of a sample with around 1,500,000 distinct CDR3 sequences, 40% to 50% of them seen once. This clonotype was obtained from a woman aged 18-29 years in good health. V and J are TRBV10-3 and TRBJ2-5; a possible D gene is TRBD1 (6 bases). Sample: blood. The CDR3 sequence: CAISEPQGKGQETQYF. DNA for the CDR3: TGTGCCATCAGTGAGCCTCAGGGGAAGGGCCAAGAGACCCAGTACTTC.